Below are 10 T cell receptor beta chains sequenced from a single sample in a study of blood T cell repertoires in COVID-19. The repertoire was sequenced with immunoSEQ multiplex PCR; TCRdb's copy has only in-frame clones and lacks some. The table includes about 86,000 clones, 79% detected once. Sequencing used peripheral blood. These receptors all stem from a man between 65 and 85 years old with acute or convalescent COVID-19.

The rearrangement joins TRBV5-5 to TRBJ2-3; D gene ambiguous. In germline, CDR1 is SGHKS, CDR2 YYEKEE (reference sequence). This CDR3 contains 13 residues. V was trimmed by 0 bases and J by 6 bases, leaving 8 bases between them. CDR3 nucleotides: TGTGCCAGCAGCTTGGTGGCCGGGGATACGCAGTATTTT. The encoded protein is CASSLVAGDTQYF. Drawing the rest from reference TRBV5-5 and TRBJ2-3, the complete variable domain is DAGVTQSPTHLIKTRGQQVTLRCSPISGHKSVSWYQQVLGQGPQFIFQYYEKEERGRGNFPDRFSARQFPNYSSELNVNALLLGDSALYLCASSLVAGDTQYFGPGTRLTVL.

The V gene is TRBV28, the J gene TRBJ1-5, with D perhaps matching TRBD1 (5 bases). Germline V gene sequence: CDR1 MDHEN, CDR2 SYDVKM. Trimming left V 7 bases short and J 6 bases short, with 10 bases between. This CDR3 spans 12 amino acids. CDR3 sequence reads: CASTTGGQPQHF. DNA for the CDR3: TGTGCCAGCACTACCGGGGGTCAGCCCCAGCATTTT.

V is TRBV7-2 and J is TRBJ1-5; a possible D gene is TRBD1 (5 bases). The CDR3 extends over 16 amino acids. The V gene lost 1 base and the J gene lost 4 bases, with 14 bases spanning the gap. Per germline, CDR1 SGHTA and CDR2 FQGNSA. Here the CDR3 reads CASSLGVGAPNQPQHF. The CDR3 coding sequence is TGTGCCAGCAGCTTAGGGGTAGGGGCCCCTAATCAGCCCCAGCATTTT.

This clone came up a few times. CDR3 bases: TGTGCCAGCAGTACGAACAGGACACCCCTCCACTTT. Amino acids: CASSTNRTPLHF. This chain links TRBV12-3 or TRBV12-4 with TRBJ1-6, with a possible D match to TRBD1 (5 bases). V lost 5 bases, J lost 11 bases, and 10 bases lay in between. The length of the CDR3 is 12 residues.

This sequence joins TRBV6-6 and TRBJ1-1, with 7 nucleotides matching TRBD1. This CDR3 region has 13 residues. Per the germline V gene, CDR1 is MNHNY and CDR2 is SVGAGI (reference sequence). Trimming cost V 5 bases and J 3 bases; bases outside gene matches: 3. CDR3 in amino acids: CASSPGGYTEAFF. CDR3 DNA: TGTGCCAGCAGTCCAGGGGGATACACTGAAGCTTTCTTT.

This clone was recorded once. V gene TRBV19 combines with J gene TRBJ2-1, with a tentative D call TRBD2 (5 bases). Germline V gene sequence: CDR1 LNHDA, CDR2 SQIVND (reference sequence). There are 14 residues in the CDR3. V lost 5 bases and J 6 bases, leaving 14 bases between the germline ends. CDR3 coding DNA: TGTGCCAGTAGTCGGGCTTTCGGAGGCAATGAGCAGTTCTTC. Translating gives CASSRAFGGNEQFF.

The sample holds one count of this clone. This sequence joins TRBV16 and TRBJ2-7; no reliable D call. CDR3 length: 13 residues. V lost 0 bases, J lost 5 bases, and 8 bases lay in between. The V gene's germline CDR1 is KGHSY and CDR2 FQNENV. The CDR3 loop reads CASSQSGEDEQYF. CDR3 bases: TGTGCCAGCAGCCAATCGGGCGAAGACGAGCAGTACTTC.

J is TRBJ1-1 and V is TRBV5-1; D unclear. The CDR3 is made up of 13 amino acids. V dropped 3 bases and J dropped 0 bases, with 6 bases sitting between them. Germline CDR1 and CDR2: SGHRS and YFSETQ. CDR3 bases: TGCGCCAGCAGCTCACAATTGAACACTGAAGCTTTCTTT. Protein: CASSSQLNTEAFF.

This clone has only one observation. The V call is TRBV27, the J call TRBJ2-7, with D perhaps TRBD1 (6 bases). The CDR3 covers 13 residues. The V end was cut by 5 bases, the J end by 3 bases, with 11 bases between. Germline CDR1 and CDR2: MNHEY and SMNVEV (reference sequence). In DNA, the CDR3 is TGTGCCAGCAGTCTCAGGGGCGGCTACGAGCAGTACGTC. Protein sequence: CASSLRGGYEQYV.

The genes are TRBV9 and TRBJ2-1; TRBD2 agrees at 8 bases. The V gene's germline CDR1 is SGDLS and CDR2 YYNGEE. The CDR3 contains 16 residues. V was clipped by 0 bases and J by 7 bases; unmatched bases: 9. The CDR3 loop reads CASSVDPAGVLNEQFF. In DNA, the CDR3 is TGTGCCAGCAGCGTAGATCCAGCGGGGGTGTTAAATGAGCAGTTCTTC.